This TCR beta chain was retrieved from a study of cytomegalovirus exposure and HLA in healthy donors. Study information: Around 85 million unique TCR sequences came from HLA-typed donors in an early release. Study-wide points: Listed as cytomegalovirus-associated were 164 TCR beta chains. The authors judged a highly shared variant cluster likely a sequencing artifact. Analysis performed later found roughly 17,000 TCR beta sequences associated with HLA alleles at 0.05 false discovery rate.

Use of 60 Vbeta and 13 Jbeta primers characterized the PCR. Clones were sequenced by immunoSEQ multiplex PCR, and TCRdb holds only the in-frame ones, with some missing. The sample has 98,000 or so clones; roughly three quarters are singletons. Worth noting for this clone: As yet, its antigen is unknown.

This CDR3 has 16 residues. The V call is TRBV21-1, the J call TRBJ1-1; TRBD1 was called by the table and not checked on the DNA. TRBV21-1 is listed as a pseudogene. The specimen was PBMCs. The clonotype was recovered from a female donor in good health and CMV-seronegative. The CDR3 loop is CASSKCRTVFNTEAFF. CDR3 DNA: TGTGCCAGCAGCAAATGCCGGACAGTTTTTAACACTGAAGCTTTCTTT.